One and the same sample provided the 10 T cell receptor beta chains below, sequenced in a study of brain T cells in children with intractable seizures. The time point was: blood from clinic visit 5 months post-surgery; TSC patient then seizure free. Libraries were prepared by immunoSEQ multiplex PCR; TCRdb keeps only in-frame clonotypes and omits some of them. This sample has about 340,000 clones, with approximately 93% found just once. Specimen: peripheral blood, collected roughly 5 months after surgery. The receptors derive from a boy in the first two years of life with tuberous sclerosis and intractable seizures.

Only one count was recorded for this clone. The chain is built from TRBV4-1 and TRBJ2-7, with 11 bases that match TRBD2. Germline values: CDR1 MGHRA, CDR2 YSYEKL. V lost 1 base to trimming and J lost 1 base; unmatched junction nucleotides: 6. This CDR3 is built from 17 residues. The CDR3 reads CASSQALGLAESYEQYF. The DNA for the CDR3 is TGCGCCAGCAGCCAAGCCCTGGGACTAGCGGAGTCCTACGAGCAGTACTTC.

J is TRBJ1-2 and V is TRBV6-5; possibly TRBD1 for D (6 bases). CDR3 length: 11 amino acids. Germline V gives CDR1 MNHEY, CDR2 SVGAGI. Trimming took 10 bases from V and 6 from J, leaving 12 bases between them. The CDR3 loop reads CAIWGRNGYTF. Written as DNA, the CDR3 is TGTGCCATCTGGGGGCGGAATGGCTACACCTTC.

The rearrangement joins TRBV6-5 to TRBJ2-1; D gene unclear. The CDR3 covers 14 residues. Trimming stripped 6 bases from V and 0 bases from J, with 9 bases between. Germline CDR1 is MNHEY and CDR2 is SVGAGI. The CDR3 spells CASRPTSSYNEQFF. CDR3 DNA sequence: TGTGCCAGCAGGCCCACGAGCTCCTACAATGAGCAGTTCTTC.

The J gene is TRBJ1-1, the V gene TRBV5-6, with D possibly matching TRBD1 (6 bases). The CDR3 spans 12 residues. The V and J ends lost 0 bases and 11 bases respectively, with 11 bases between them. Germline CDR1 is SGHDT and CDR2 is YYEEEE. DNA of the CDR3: TGTGCCAGCAGCTTGGGGACAGTGGGGGCTTTCTTT. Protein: CASSLGTVGAFF. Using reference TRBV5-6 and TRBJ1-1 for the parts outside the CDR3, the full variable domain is DAGVTQSPTHLIKTRGQQVTLRCSPKSGHDTVSWYQQALGQGPQFIFQYYEEEERQRGNFPDRFSGHQFPNYSSELNVNALLLGDSALYLCASSLGTVGAFFGQGTRLTVV.

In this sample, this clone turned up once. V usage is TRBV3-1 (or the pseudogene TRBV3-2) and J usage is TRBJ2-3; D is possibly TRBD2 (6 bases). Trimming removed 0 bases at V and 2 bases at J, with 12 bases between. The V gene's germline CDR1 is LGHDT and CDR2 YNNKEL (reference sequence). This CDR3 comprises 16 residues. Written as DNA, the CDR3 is TGTGCCAGCAGCCAAGATCGGCGGGGCTCCACAGATACGCAGTATTTT. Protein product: CASSQDRRGSTDTQYF.

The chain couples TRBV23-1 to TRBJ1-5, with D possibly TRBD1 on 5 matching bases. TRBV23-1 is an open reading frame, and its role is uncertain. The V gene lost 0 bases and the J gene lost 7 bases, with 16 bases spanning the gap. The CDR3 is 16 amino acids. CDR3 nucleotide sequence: TGCGCCAGCAGTCAATCGGGCGGCGGGGGATGGCAGCCCCAGCATTTT. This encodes CASSQSGGGGWQPQHF.

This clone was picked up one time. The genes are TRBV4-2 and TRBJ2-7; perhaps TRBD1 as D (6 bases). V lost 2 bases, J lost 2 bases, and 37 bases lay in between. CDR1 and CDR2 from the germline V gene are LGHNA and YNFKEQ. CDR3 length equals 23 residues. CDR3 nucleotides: TGTGCCAGCAGCCAACCGAGGGTTCGGGGCCTGTACGGGACACCTTTTCTGGCCTACGAGCAGTACTTC. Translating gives CASSQPRVRGLYGTPFLAYEQYF.

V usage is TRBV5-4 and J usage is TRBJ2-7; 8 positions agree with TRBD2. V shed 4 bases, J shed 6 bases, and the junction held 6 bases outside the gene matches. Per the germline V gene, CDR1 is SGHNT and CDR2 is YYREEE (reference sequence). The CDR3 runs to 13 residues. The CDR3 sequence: CASSRTSYPEQYF. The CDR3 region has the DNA TGTGCCAGCAGCCGGACTAGCTACCCCGAGCAGTACTTC.

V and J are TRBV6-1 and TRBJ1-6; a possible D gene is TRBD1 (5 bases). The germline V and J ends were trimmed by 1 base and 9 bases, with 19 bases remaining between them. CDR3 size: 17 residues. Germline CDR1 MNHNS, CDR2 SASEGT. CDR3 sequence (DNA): TGTGCCAGCAGTGAAGGTCGGGGGGTCACGGCTTTTTCACCCCTCCACTTT. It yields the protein CASSEGRGVTAFSPLHF.

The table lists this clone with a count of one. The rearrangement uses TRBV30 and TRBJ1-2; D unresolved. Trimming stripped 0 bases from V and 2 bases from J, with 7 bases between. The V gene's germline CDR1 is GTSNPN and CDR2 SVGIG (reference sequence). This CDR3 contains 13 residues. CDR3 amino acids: CAWSVPRNYGYTF. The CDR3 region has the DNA TGTGCCTGGAGTGTACCCAGGAACTATGGCTACACCTTC. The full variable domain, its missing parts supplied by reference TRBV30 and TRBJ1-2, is SQTIHQWPATLVQPVGSPLSLECTVEGTSNPNLYWYRQAAGRGLQLLFYSVGIGQISSEVPQNLSASRPQDRQFILSSKKLLLSDSGFYLCAWSVPRNYGYTFGSGTRLTVV.